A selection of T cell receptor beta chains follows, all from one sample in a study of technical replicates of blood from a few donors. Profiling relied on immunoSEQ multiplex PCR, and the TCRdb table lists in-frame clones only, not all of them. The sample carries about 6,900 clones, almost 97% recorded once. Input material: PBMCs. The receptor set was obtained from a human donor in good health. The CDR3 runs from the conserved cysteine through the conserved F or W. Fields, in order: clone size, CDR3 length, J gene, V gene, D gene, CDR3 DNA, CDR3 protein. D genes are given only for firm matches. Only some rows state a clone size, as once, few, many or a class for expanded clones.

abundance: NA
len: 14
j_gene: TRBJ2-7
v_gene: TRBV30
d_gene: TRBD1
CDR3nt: TGTGCCTGGAGTACCGGACAGGGAAGAGACGAGCAGTACTTC
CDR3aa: CAWSTGQGRDEQYF

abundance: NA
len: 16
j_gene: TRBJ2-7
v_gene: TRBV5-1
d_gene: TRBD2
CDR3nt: TGCGCCAGCAGCTGGATCTCAGGGGCCGGGGGGGACGAGCAGTACTTC
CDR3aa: CASSWISGAGGDEQYF

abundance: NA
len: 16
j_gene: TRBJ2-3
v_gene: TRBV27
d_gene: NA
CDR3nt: TGTGCCAGCAGTTTACTCAGGGGCCGGGTGGGGGATACGCAGTATTTT
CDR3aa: CASSLLRGRVGDTQYF

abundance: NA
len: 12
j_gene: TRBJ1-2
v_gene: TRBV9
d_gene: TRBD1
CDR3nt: TGTGCCAGCAGCCGACAGGGGCTCGGCTACACCTTC
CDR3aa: CASSRQGLGYTF

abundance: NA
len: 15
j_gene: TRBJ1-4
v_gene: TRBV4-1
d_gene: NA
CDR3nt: TGCGCCAGCAGCCAAGGCTGGGGGCGCGATGAAAAACTGTTTTTT
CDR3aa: CASSQGWGRDEKLFF

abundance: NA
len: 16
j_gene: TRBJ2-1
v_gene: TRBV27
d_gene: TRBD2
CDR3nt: TGTGCCAGCAGTCTACGACTAGCGGGATTGGGAAATGAGCAGTTCTTC
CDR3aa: CASSLRLAGLGNEQFF

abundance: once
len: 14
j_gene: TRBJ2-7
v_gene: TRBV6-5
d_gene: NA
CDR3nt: TGTGCCAGCAGTTACTCCGGCAGGGCCTACGAGCAGTACTTC
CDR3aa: CASSYSGRAYEQYF

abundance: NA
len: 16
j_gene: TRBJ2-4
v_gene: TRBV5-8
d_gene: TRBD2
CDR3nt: TGTGCCAGCAGCTTGGCCTTAACTAGCGGGGGAAACATTCAGTACTTC
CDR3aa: CASSLALTSGGNIQYF

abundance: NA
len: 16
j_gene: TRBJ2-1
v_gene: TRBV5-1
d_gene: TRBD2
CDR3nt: TGCGCCAGCAGCTTGGTTGGGACTAGCATATGGAATGAGCAGTTCTTC
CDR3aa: CASSLVGTSIWNEQFF

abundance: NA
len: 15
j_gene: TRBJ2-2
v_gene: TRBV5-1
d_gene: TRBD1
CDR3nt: TGCGCCAGCAGTGCCGGGACAGGGTATGCCGGGGAGCTGTTTTTT
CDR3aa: CASSAGTGYAGELFF

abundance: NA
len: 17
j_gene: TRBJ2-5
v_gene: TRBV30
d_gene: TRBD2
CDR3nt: TGTGCCTGGAGGCGGGAACCCGGGACTAGCGGGAGAGAGACCCAGTACTTC
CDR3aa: CAWRREPGTSGRETQYF